This T cell receptor (beta chain) stems from a study of shared clonotypes between healthy human individuals. Study-wide results and limits: Clonotype sharing among donors was thought likely to change with sequencing depth.

This CDR3 has 16 residues. Germline values: CDR1 SGHNT, CDR2 YYREEE (reference sequence). As to this clone: Its antigen is unidentified. A read error may be the cause here, since a much bigger clone is one base away. Other DNA sequences in the sample encode the same CDR3.

TCRdb's copy holds only in-frame clones and misses some; the assay was immunoSEQ multiplex PCR. The table records about 99,000 clones, around 47% of them present only once. The specimen sequenced was PBMCs. V is TRBV5-4 and J is TRBJ2-5, with TRBD1 matching over 7 bases. The TCR was taken from a woman aged 40 to 50 in good health. Some clones in this sample may be carry-over from other donors' samples. The CDR3 DNA follows: TGCGCCAGCAGCTTGGGTTTAGGGCAGGGGGAAGAGACCCAGTACTTC. Amino acid sequence: CASSLGLGQGEETQYF.